This T cell receptor (beta chain) originates from a study of a mutant IDH1 vaccine in newly diagnosed glioma. Notes on the study in general: Top peripheral T cell clonotype shifts appeared unrelated to pseudoprogression.

Documented time point: baseline, week 1 (first vaccination visit). The treatment: pre-vaccination baseline after standard-of-care therapy. Donors' newly diagnosed IDH1-mutant WHO grade 3 or 4 astrocytomas lacked nuclear ATRX. To note about this clone: What it binds is not known.

Generated by immunoSEQ multiplex PCR, the TCRdb table keeps only in-frame clones and is missing some. The table shows about 98,000 clones, with approximately 90% occurring only once. The V end lost 4 bases, the J end lost 5 bases, and 13 bases lay between the germline ends. In germline, CDR1 is SGHNT, CDR2 YYREEE (reference sequence). This CDR3 has 13 residues. This specimen consisted of PBMCs, obtained from a glioma patient treated with radiotherapy, temozolomide or both. This TCR was sampled from a woman aged 45-60 years with glioma. This rearrangement joins TRBV5-4 to TRBJ2-7; tentative D call: TRBD1 (6 bases). The CDR3 nucleotides are TGTGCCAGCAGCAGTTCACAGGGCCACGAGCAGTACTTC. This gives the protein CASSSSQGHEQYF.